Listed below are T cell receptor beta chains from one sample, sequenced in a study of T cells in Graves' hyperthyroidism and ophthalmopathy. TCRdb reprocessed the multiplex PCR reads via MiXCR and lists one record per CDR3 protein. The data show some 600,000 distinct CDR3 sequences, more than 11% seen once. The sequenced sample consisted of blood. Receptor source: a woman aged 25-40 years with Graves' hyperthyroidism that later progressed to Graves' ophthalmopathy. The CDR3 runs from the conserved cysteine through the conserved F or W. A D gene is named only where the DNA matches it firmly. Size tells how often a clone was seen (once, few, many) or the class of an expanded clone, and some rows leave it out.

TRBJ1-1,many,TRBV18,NA,CASSPLQQMNTEAFF,TGTGCCAGCTCACCCCTTCAGCAGATGAACACTGAAGCTTTCTTT
TRBJ2-3,once,TRBV11-3,TRBD2,CASSPVGGTTQYF,TGTGCCAGCAGCCCGGTGGGGGGGACTACGCAGTATTTT
TRBJ2-1,many,TRBV27,NA,CASSSALQYNEQFF,TGTGCCAGCAGTTCCGCTCTACAGTACAATGAGCAGTTCTTC
TRBJ2-1,NA,TRBV6-5,TRBD2,CASSYLLGLAVNEQFF,TGTGCCAGCAGTTACCTTTTGGGACTAGCGGTAAATGAGCAGTTCTTC
TRBJ2-2,many,TRBV12-3/TRBV12-4,NA,CASSLDEAGTGELFF,TGTGCCAGCAGTTTAGATGAGGCAGGGACCGGGGAGCTGTTTTTT
TRBJ2-7,many,TRBV5-5,NA,CASSLYEVSYEQYF,TGTGCCAGCAGCTTGTATGAGGTATCCTACGAGCAGTACTTC
TRBJ1-2,few,TRBV7-9,NA,CASSLDGTGYTF,TGTGCCAGCAGCTTGGACGGGACTGGCTACACCTTC
TRBJ2-3,many,TRBV3-1,TRBD2,CASSPSSGRTDTQYF,TGTGCCAGCAGCCCCAGTAGCGGGAGAACAGATACGCAGTATTTT
TRBJ2-2,many,TRBV7-2,NA,CASSPAAQGFHGELFF,TGTGCCAGCAGCCCCGCCGCCCAGGGTTTTCACGGGGAGCTGTTTTTT
TRBJ2-7,NA,TRBV20-1,TRBD1,CGAQSGTGKFYEQYF,TGCGGTGCTCAATCCGGGACAGGGAAGTTCTACGAGCAGTACTTC
TRBJ2-3,NA,TRBV29-1,TRBD2,CSVSRGLAGTDTQYF,TGCAGCGTTTCCCGGGGACTAGCGGGCACAGATACGCAGTATTTT
TRBJ2-7,many,TRBV11-2,NA,CASSLEDLGEQYF,TGTGCCAGCAGCTTAGAAGACTTGGGGGAGCAGTACTTC
TRBJ2-2,many,TRBV6-1,TRBD1,CASSDSGGDFKPYTGELFF,TGTGCCAGCAGTGATTCAGGGGGCGACTTCAAACCGTACACCGGGGAGCTGTTTTTT
TRBJ2-5,few,TRBV12-3/TRBV12-4,NA,CASTPGTRQETQYF,TGTGCCAGCACACCAGGTACACGGCAAGAGACCCAGTACTTC
TRBJ1-6,few,TRBV6-1,NA,CASMDGNSPLHF,TGTGCCAGCATGGACGGAAATTCACCCCTCCACTTT
TRBJ1-5,few,TRBV7-2,NA,CASAQGSHSNQPQHF,TGTGCCAGCGCCCAGGGCAGCCATAGCAATCAGCCCCAGCATTTT
TRBJ2-4,few,TRBV2,TRBD2,CASEQGRALGIQYF,TGTGCCAGCGAACAAGGGAGGGCCCTTGGCATTCAGTACTTC
TRBJ1-5,many,TRBV12-5,NA,CASALDGYYQPQHF,TGTGCTAGTGCCTTGGACGGATACTATCAGCCCCAGCATTTT
TRBJ2-5,NA,TRBV27,NA,CASSIKGAVVETQYF,TGTGCCAGCAGTATAAAGGGAGCGGTGGTAGAGACCCAGTACTTC
TRBJ1-2,NA,TRBV20-1,NA,CSARPELEYGYTF,TGCAGTGCTCGCCCGGAGTTGGAGTATGGCTACACCTTC
TRBJ2-3,NA,TRBV6-4,TRBD2,CASSDSSAGDLGDTQYF,TGTGCCAGCAGTGACTCCTCGGCGGGAGACCTTGGGGATACGCAGTATTTT
TRBJ1-4,many,TRBV6-1,NA,CASSFDEKLFF,TGTGCCAGCAGTTTTGATGAAAAACTGTTTTTT
TRBJ1-1,many,TRBV3-1,NA,CASSQAPNTEAFF,TGTGCCAGCAGCCAGGCTCCTAACACTGAAGCTTTCTTT
TRBJ1-2,many,TRBV11-2,NA,CASSLVPSSNYGYTF,TGTGCCAGCAGCTTAGTCCCGAGCTCTAACTATGGCTACACCTTC
TRBJ2-1,few,TRBV11-3,TRBD1,CASSLMGQGAREQFF,TGTGCCAGCAGCTTAATGGGACAGGGGGCGCGCGAGCAGTTCTTC
TRBJ1-2,many,TRBV28,NA,CASSTRGRNGYTF,TGTGCCAGCAGCACGCGGGGTAGGAATGGCTACACCTTC
TRBJ2-2,NA,TRBV6-1,NA,CASSDESFTGELFF,TGTGCCAGCAGTGACGAGAGTTTCACCGGGGAGCTGTTTTTT
TRBJ1-3,many,TRBV28,NA,CASSLTSAGTGNTIYF,TGTGCCAGCAGTCTTACATCCGCAGGGACTGGAAACACCATATATTTT
TRBJ1-3,many,TRBV19,NA,CASKRSGNTIYF,TGTGCCAGCAAACGCTCTGGAAACACCATATATTTT
TRBJ2-7,many,TRBV20-1,TRBD2,CSATMTSGSSYEQYF,TGCAGTGCTACTATGACTAGCGGGAGCTCCTACGAGCAGTACTTC